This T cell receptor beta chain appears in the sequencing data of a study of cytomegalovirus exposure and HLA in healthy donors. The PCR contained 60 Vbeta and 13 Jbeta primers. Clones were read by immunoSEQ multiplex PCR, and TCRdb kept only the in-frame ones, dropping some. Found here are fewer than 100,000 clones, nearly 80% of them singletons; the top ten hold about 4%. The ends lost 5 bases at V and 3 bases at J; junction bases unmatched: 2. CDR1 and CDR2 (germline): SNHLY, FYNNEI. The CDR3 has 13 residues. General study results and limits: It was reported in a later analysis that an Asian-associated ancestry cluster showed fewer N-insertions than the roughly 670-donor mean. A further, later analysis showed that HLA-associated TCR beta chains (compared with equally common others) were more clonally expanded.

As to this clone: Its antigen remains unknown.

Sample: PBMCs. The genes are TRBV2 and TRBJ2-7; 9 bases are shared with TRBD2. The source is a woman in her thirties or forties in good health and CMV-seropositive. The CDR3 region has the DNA TGTGCCAGCAGTCCTAGCGGGATCTACGAGCAGTACTTC. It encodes CASSPSGIYEQYF.